This T cell receptor beta chain emerged from a study of graft-versus-host responses after intestinal transplantation. Whole-study context: Anti-thymocyte globulin induction preceded 2 to 4 years of tacrolimus and steroid maintenance in all recipients. Study results and limitations: Allograft clonal ratios (graft-versus-host to host-versus-graft) were high in patients who had graft-donor T cell macrochimerism. Early post-transplant declines in HvG were associated with peak levels of circulating GvH clones. GvH clones turned up in recipient marrow; some had shown up first in ileum or blood.

Remarks on this clone: Its antigen is still unknown.

Assay used: immunoSEQ multiplex PCR; TCRdb lists only in-frame clones, some missing. The sample shows roughly 81,000 clones, roughly 80% of them seen only once. There are 15 residues in the CDR3. J was trimmed by 1 base and V by 4 bases; bases with no gene match: 3. CDR1 is SNHLY and CDR2 is FYNNEI in the germline V gene. The rearrangement uses TRBV2 and TRBJ2-4; the match to TRBD1 covers 8 bases. This TCR derives from a human donor who received an intestinal transplant. The material sequenced was unstimulated CD4+ T cells sorted from spleen or lymph node cells, taken before intestinal transplant. CDR3 loop: CASSVTGVAKNIQYF. The DNA of the CDR3 is TGTGCCAGCAGTGTGACAGGGGTGGCCAAAAACATTCAGTACTTC.